These 28 T cell receptor beta chains were all obtained from the same sample, sequenced in a study of blood T cell repertoires in COVID-19. Repertoires were generated with immunoSEQ multiplex PCR, while TCRdb's copy carries only in-frame clones and drops some. The sample lists roughly 200,000 clones; roughly 94% were seen once. The sample was peripheral blood. Source of these receptors: a man aged 30 to 39 with COVID-19, enrolled during active disease.

The V call is TRBV12-3 or TRBV12-4, the J call TRBJ1-1, with 8 bases identical to TRBD1. V gave up 5 bases and J gave up 4 bases; unmatched junction bases: 3. CDR3 size: 13 residues. Here the CDR3 reads CASSDRGFTEAFF. Written as DNA, the CDR3 is TGTGCCAGCAGTGACAGGGGATTCACTGAAGCTTTCTTT.

The DNA of the CDR3 is TGTGCCAGCAGCCTGGACAGAAATAATTCACCCCTCCACTTT. Translated, it gives CASSLDRNNSPLHF. V and J are TRBV3-1 (or the pseudogene TRBV3-2) and TRBJ1-6, with D perhaps matching TRBD1 (6 bases). Germline assignment: CDR1 LGHDT and CDR2 YNNKEL (reference sequence). V lost 4 bases to trimming and J lost 5 bases, with 9 bases between them. CDR3 length: 14 amino acids.

The chain employs TRBV5-5 and TRBJ1-1, with TRBD1 matching over 11 bases. The CDR3 sequence is 15 residues long. Germline CDR1 is SGHKS and CDR2 is YYEKEE (reference sequence). Trimming took 5 bases from V and 4 from J; bases not matched to a gene: 7. This CDR3 is CASRPGTGGSTEAFF. The CDR3 DNA reads TGTGCCAGCAGACCCGGGACAGGGGGTAGCACTGAAGCTTTCTTT.

The chain carries TRBV6-5 and TRBJ2-7; 10 bases are a match to TRBD1. CDR1 is MNHEY and CDR2 is SVGAGI in the germline V gene. The CDR3 length is 14 residues. The trim removed 5 bases at V and 0 bases at J, leaving 1 base unmatched. CDR3 nucleotides: TGTGCCAGCAGTCGGACAGGGGGCTCCTACGAGCAGTACTTC. Protein: CASSRTGGSYEQYF.

The chain uses TRBV7-2 and TRBJ1-6; 8 bases fit TRBD1. The CDR3 covers 14 residues. Germline V gene data show CDR1 as SGHTA and CDR2 as FQGNSA. The V gene end was trimmed by 5 bases and the J gene end by 9 bases; junction bases not matched to a gene: 6. CDR3 sequence reads: CASSDRQGSSPLHF. The CDR3 DNA is TGTGCCAGCAGCGACAGACAGGGGTCTTCACCCCTCCACTTT. The complete variable domain, with remaining parts taken from reference TRBV7-2 and TRBJ1-6, reads GAGVSQSPSNKVTEKGKDVELRCDPISGHTALYWYRQSLGQGLEFLIYFQGNSAPDKSGLPSDRFSAERTGGSVSTLTIQRTQQEDSAVYLCASSDRQGSSPLHFGNGTRLTVT.

The chain employs TRBV12-3 or TRBV12-4 and TRBJ2-3; no clear D gene. V lost 6 bases and J 7 bases, leaving 8 bases between the germline ends. This CDR3 region has 11 residues. DNA for the CDR3: TGTGCCAGCAGGTTACTTTATACGCAGTATTTT. This codes for CASRLLYTQYF.

V gene TRBV5-4 combines with J gene TRBJ2-6; D is undetermined. Trimming took off 5 bases at V and 4 bases at J, with 7 bases between the two ends. The CDR3 spans 13 residues. Per the germline V gene, CDR1 is SGHNT and CDR2 is YYREEE (reference sequence). CDR3: CASSQAGANVLTF. The DNA for the CDR3 is TGTGCCAGCAGTCAAGCAGGGGCCAACGTCCTGACTTTC.

The chain employs TRBV6-5 and TRBJ2-7, with 9 bases lining up with TRBD1. Germline CDR1 MNHEY, CDR2 SVGAGI. This CDR3 has 14 amino acids. Trimming cost V 6 bases and J 4 bases; bases outside gene matches: 7. The CDR3 loop is CASRAGTGSYEQYF. The CDR3 region has the DNA TGTGCCAGCAGAGCCGGGACAGGGTCATACGAGCAGTACTTC.

The V call is TRBV4-1, the J call TRBJ2-5, with 10 bases fitting TRBD1. CDR3 length equals 20 residues. After removal of 1 base from V and 1 base from J, the junction contained 15 bases not matched to a gene. The V gene's germline CDR1 is MGHRA and CDR2 YSYEKL. The CDR3 loop reads CASSQGDRDRGFHFQETQYF. DNA for the CDR3: TGCGCCAGCAGCCAAGGAGACCGGGACAGGGGTTTCCACTTCCAAGAGACCCAGTACTTC.

This rearrangement joins TRBV27 to TRBJ2-1, with 7 bases identical to TRBD2. This CDR3 has 15 residues. The ends lost 6 bases at V and 6 bases at J; junction bases unmatched: 11. Germline V lookup: CDR1 MNHEY, CDR2 SMNVEV (reference sequence). CDR3 sequence (DNA): TGTGCCAGCAGCTCACCGGGACTAACGTCCAATGAGCAGTTCTTC. It is translated as CASSSPGLTSNEQFF.

This sequence joins TRBV5-5 and TRBJ2-7, with D perhaps TRBD2 (5 bases). This CDR3 spans 15 amino acids. Trimming pared 5 bases from V and 4 bases from J, leaving 19 bases between. Germline values: CDR1 SGHKS, CDR2 YYEKEE (reference sequence). CDR3 sequence (DNA): TGTGCCAGCAGTGCAGTTTTCCAGCGGAGGTACGAGCAGTACTTC. Encoded protein: CASSAVFQRRYEQYF. Full variable domain (outside the CDR3, taken from reference TRBV5-5 and TRBJ2-7): DAGVTQSPTHLIKTRGQQVTLRCSPISGHKSVSWYQQVLGQGPQFIFQYYEKEERGRGNFPDRFSARQFPNYSSELNVNALLLGDSALYLCASSAVFQRRYEQYFGPGTRLTVT.

The V gene is TRBV29-1, the J gene TRBJ2-1; D unclear. The V and J ends lost 3 bases and 7 bases respectively, with 7 bases between them. This CDR3 contains 11 residues. The germline CDR1 and CDR2 sequences are SQVTM and ANQGSEA. DNA of the CDR3: TGCAGCGTTGATATGCTAAATGAGCAGTTCTTC. The encoded protein is CSVDMLNEQFF.

The chain combines TRBV11-1 with TRBJ2-1; TRBD1 might be the D (5 bases). With 5 bases removed from V and 3 bases from J, the gap between germline ends came to 11 bases. Germline assignment: CDR1 SGHAT and CDR2 FQDESV (reference sequence). The CDR3 contains 14 residues. The CDR3 DNA sequence: TGTGCCAGCAGCCCTACAGGTAACTACAATGAGCAGTTCTTC. It translates to CASSPTGNYNEQFF. The whole variable domain, filled in from reference TRBV11-1 and TRBJ2-1, reads EAEVAQSPRYKITEKSQAVAFWCDPISGHATLYWYRQILGQGPELLVQFQDESVVDDSQLPKDRFSAERLKGVDSTLKIQPAELGDSAMYLCASSPTGNYNEQFFGPGTRLTVL.

The rearrangement uses TRBV5-1 and TRBJ2-1, with D possibly matching TRBD1 (6 bases). CDR3 size: 16 residues. Germline V lookup: CDR1 SGHRS, CDR2 YFSETQ. V lost 3 bases, J lost 0 bases, and 13 bases lay in between. The CDR3 region is CASSSGDYSSYNEQFF. The CDR3 region has the DNA TGCGCCAGCAGCTCAGGGGATTACAGCTCCTACAATGAGCAGTTCTTC.

This chain connects TRBV10-2 to TRBJ1-5; D ambiguous. The germline gives CDR1 WSHSY, CDR2 SAAADI. V was trimmed by 8 bases and J by 2 bases, leaving 13 bases between them. CDR3 length equals 14 residues. The CDR3 protein is CASPDCGGNQPQHF. CDR3 sequence (DNA): TGCGCCAGCCCTGACTGCGGGGGCAATCAGCCCCAGCATTTT.

This chain connects TRBV3-1 (or the pseudogene TRBV3-2) to TRBJ2-5, with TRBD1 matching over 7 bases. Germline V lookup: CDR1 LGHDT, CDR2 YNNKEL (reference sequence). CDR3 length: 11 residues. The V and J ends lost 8 bases and 4 bases, in that order; junction bases with no gene match: 1. The CDR3 is CASYRGETQYF. Here the CDR3 DNA reads TGTGCCAGCTACAGGGGAGAGACCCAGTACTTC.

The chain employs TRBV5-1 and TRBJ2-6; possible D gene TRBD2, 5 bases. Trimming removed 4 bases from V and 0 bases from J, with 14 bases in between. The germline CDR1 and CDR2 sequences are SGHRS and YFSETQ. The CDR3 spans 17 residues. The CDR3 DNA is TGCGCCAGCAGCCCTGAGGAGGTCGGCTCTGGGGCCAACGTCCTGACTTTC. Translated: CASSPEEVGSGANVLTF. The complete variable domain, with remaining parts taken from reference TRBV5-1 and TRBJ2-6, reads KAGVTQTPRYLIKTRGQQVTLSCSPISGHRSVSWYQQTPGQGLQFLFEYFSETQRNKGNFPGRFSGRQFSNSRSEMNVSTLELGDSALYLCASSPEEVGSGANVLTFGAGSRLTVL.

The V gene is TRBV13, the J gene TRBJ1-4; D gene unclear. V gave up 9 bases and J gave up 10 bases, with 18 bases separating them. The CDR3 runs 13 residues. Looked up from germline, CDR1 is PRHDT and CDR2 is FYEKMQ (reference sequence). The CDR3 protein is CASQAGGSGKLFF. The CDR3 coding sequence is TGTGCCAGTCAAGCCGGTGGTTCCGGAAAACTGTTTTTT.

V and J are TRBV7-9 and TRBJ2-2; 10 bases align to TRBD2. The CDR3 is made up of 15 amino acids. Germline CDR1 is SEHNR and CDR2 is FQNEAQ (reference sequence). V lost 3 bases and J lost 6; bases outside the gene matches: 4. Here the CDR3 DNA reads TGTGCCAGCAGCTTGCAAGCGGGGGGGCCCGGGGAGCTGTTTTTT. Its translation: CASSLQAGGPGELFF.

V gene TRBV7-2 combines with J gene TRBJ2-1, with a possible D match to TRBD2 (7 bases). CDR1 and CDR2 from the germline V gene are SGHTA and FQGNSA. The CDR3 is 15 amino acids. V was trimmed by 1 base and J by 4 bases, leaving 11 bases between them. CDR3 region: CASSLDGGLYNEQFF. CDR3 nucleotides: TGTGCCAGCAGCTTAGACGGGGGGCTATACAATGAGCAGTTCTTC.

The chain combines TRBV16 with TRBJ2-5; TRBD2 is a possible D gene (5 bases). Trimming pared 4 bases from V and 2 bases from J, leaving 8 bases between. The CDR3 runs 13 residues. Germline CDR1 reads KGHSY; CDR2 reads FQNENV. DNA of the CDR3: TGTGCCAGCAGCCGCCCGGGACAAGAGACCCAGTACTTC. The encoded protein is CASSRPGQETQYF.

The V and J genes are TRBV19 and TRBJ2-1; 7 positions match TRBD2. The germline V gene has CDR1 LNHDA and CDR2 SQIVND (reference sequence). There are 14 residues in the CDR3. V shed 7 bases, J shed 8 bases, and the junction held 11 bases outside the gene matches. The CDR3 loop reads CASNVQRGLDEQFF. The DNA of the CDR3 is TGTGCCAGTAACGTCCAGCGGGGATTGGATGAGCAGTTCTTC.

V is TRBV29-1 and J is TRBJ2-1; 8 positions match TRBD2. Germline-derived CDR1 and CDR2 are SQVTM and ANQGSEA. CDR3 length: 16 residues. V shed 3 bases and J 2 bases; nucleotides not matched to a gene: 9. CDR3 amino acids: CSVDPLFSGAYNEQFF. CDR3 bases: TGCAGCGTTGACCCTTTATTTAGCGGGGCCTACAATGAGCAGTTCTTC.

V and J are TRBV25-1 and TRBJ1-4; D not certain. This CDR3 has 14 amino acids. V lost 5 bases and J lost 8, with 15 bases in between. CDR1 and CDR2 (germline): MGHDK, SYGVNS. The CDR3 protein is CASSLANSGEKLFF. CDR3 coding DNA: TGTGCCAGCAGTCTCGCCAACAGTGGAGAAAAACTGTTTTTT.

The chain is built from TRBV5-5 and TRBJ1-6; D is unclear. The CDR3 is made up of 16 amino acids. The germline gives CDR1 SGHKS, CDR2 YYEKEE (reference sequence). Trimming stripped 2 bases from V and 8 bases from J, with 17 bases between. The chain's CDR3 is CASSFAPISTDSPLHF. DNA for the CDR3: TGTGCCAGCAGCTTTGCCCCGATATCGACTGATTCACCCCTCCACTTT.

V and J are TRBV5-5 and TRBJ1-1, with D unresolved. Germline loops: CDR1 SGHKS, CDR2 YYEKEE (reference sequence). V was pared by 3 bases and J by 5 bases, with 17 bases between. CDR3 length: 15 amino acids. The CDR3 DNA sequence: TGTGCCAGCAGCTCCAGAACATACCATGGTACTGAAGCTTTCTTT. Translated, it gives CASSSRTYHGTEAFF.

The chain links TRBV5-1 to TRBJ1-2, with D tentatively TRBD1 (5 bases). This CDR3 spans 15 amino acids. Trimming took 3 bases from V and 4 from J, leaving 16 bases between them. The germline gives CDR1 SGHRS, CDR2 YFSETQ. The CDR3 nucleotides read TGCGCCAGCAGCTCTACCGGGCGGGGGATCTATGGCTACACCTTC. As protein: CASSSTGRGIYGYTF.

The rearrangement joins TRBV7-9 to TRBJ1-5; D is unresolved. V was cut by 1 base and J by 6 bases, with 7 bases left in between. The CDR3 length is 13 residues. Germline V gene lookup returns CDR1 SEHNR and CDR2 FQNEAQ (reference sequence). The CDR3 bases are TGTGCCAGCAGCTTAGTGGGCCCTCAGCCCCAGCATTTT. It encodes CASSLVGPQPQHF.